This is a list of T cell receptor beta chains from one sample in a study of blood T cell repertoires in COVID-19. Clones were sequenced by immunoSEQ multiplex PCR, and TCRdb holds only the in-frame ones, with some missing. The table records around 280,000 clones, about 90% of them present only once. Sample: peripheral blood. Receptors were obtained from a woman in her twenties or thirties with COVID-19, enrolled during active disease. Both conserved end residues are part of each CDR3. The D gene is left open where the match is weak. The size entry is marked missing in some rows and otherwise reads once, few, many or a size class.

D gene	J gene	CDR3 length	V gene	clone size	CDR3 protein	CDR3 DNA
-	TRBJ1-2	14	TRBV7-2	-	CASSLGPGAAGYTF	TGTGCCAGCAGCTTAGGGCCAGGGGCTGCGGGCTACACCTTC
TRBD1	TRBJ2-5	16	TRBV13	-	CASSGPGQGDGETQYF	TGTGCCAGCAGCGGACCGGGACAGGGTGACGGAGAGACCCAGTACTTC
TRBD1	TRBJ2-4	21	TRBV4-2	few	CASTQPDRTGLDMGAKNIQYF	TGTGCCAGCACCCAACCCGATAGGACAGGATTGGATATGGGGGCCAAAAACATTCAGTACTTC
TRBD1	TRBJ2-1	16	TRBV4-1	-	CASSQESQGAANEQFF	TGCGCCAGCAGCCAAGAGTCACAGGGGGCCGCCAATGAGCAGTTCTTC
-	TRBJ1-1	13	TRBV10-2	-	CASSEGGATEAFF	TGCGCCAGCAGTGAAGGGGGGGCCACTGAAGCTTTCTTT
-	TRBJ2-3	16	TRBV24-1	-	CATSDSSESSTDTQYF	TGTGCCACCAGTGATTCTAGCGAGTCTAGCACAGATACGCAGTATTTT
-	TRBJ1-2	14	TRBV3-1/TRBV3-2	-	CASSQDLRDYGYTF	TGTGCCAGCAGCCAAGATCTAAGAGACTATGGCTACACCTTC
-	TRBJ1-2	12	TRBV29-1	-	CSVDWGVNGYTF	TGCAGCGTTGATTGGGGGGTAAATGGCTACACCTTC
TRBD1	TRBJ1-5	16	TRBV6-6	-	CASTPVVGGLNQPQHF	TGTGCCAGCACCCCCGTGGTAGGGGGCCTCAATCAGCCCCAGCATTTT
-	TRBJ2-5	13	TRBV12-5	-	CASGKTGRETQYF	TGTGCTAGTGGCAAGACAGGGAGGGAGACCCAGTACTTC
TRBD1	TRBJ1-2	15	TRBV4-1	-	CASSQTGTVRYGYTF	TGCGCCAGCAGCCAAACCGGGACAGTGAGGTATGGCTACACCTTC
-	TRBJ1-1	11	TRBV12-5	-	CASGGGTEAFF	TGTGCTAGTGGGGGGGGCACTGAAGCTTTCTTT
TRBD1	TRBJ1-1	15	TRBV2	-	CASSEASRGHTEAFF	TGTGCCAGCAGTGAAGCATCCAGGGGGCACACTGAAGCTTTCTTT
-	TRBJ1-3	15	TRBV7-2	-	CASSPTGDPGNTIYF	TGTGCCAGCAGCCCCACAGGCGATCCAGGAAACACCATATATTTT
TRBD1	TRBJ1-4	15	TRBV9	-	CASSPRTGGGEKLFF	TGTGCCAGCAGCCCTCGGACAGGGGGGGGTGAAAAACTGTTTTTT
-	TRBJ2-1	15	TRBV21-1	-	CASSKDRDYYNEQFF	TGTGCCAGCAGCAAGGACCGGGACTACTACAATGAGCAGTTCTTC
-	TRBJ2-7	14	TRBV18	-	CASSPSADSYEQYF	TGTGCCAGCTCACCTAGTGCCGACTCCTACGAGCAGTACTTC
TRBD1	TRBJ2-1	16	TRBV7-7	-	CASSLVGGQGLNEQFF	TGTGCCAGCAGCTTAGTGGGGGGACAGGGATTGAATGAGCAGTTCTTC
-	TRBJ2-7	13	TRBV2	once	CASRVAGAYEQYF	TGTGCCAGCAGGGTGGCAGGGGCCTACGAGCAGTACTTC
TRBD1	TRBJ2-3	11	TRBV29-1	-	CSVLRGTAQYF	TGCAGCGTCCTAAGGGGGACAGCTCAGTATTTT
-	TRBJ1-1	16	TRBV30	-	CAWSPRRRVLRAEAFF	TGTGCCTGGAGTCCTAGACGCCGCGTTCTGCGGGCTGAAGCTTTCTTT
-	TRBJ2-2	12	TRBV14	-	CASSPRSGELFF	TGTGCCAGCAGCCCTAGGTCCGGGGAGCTGTTTTTT
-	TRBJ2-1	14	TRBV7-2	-	CASVDSRLYNEQFF	TGTGCCAGCGTGGATTCTAGACTCTACAATGAGCAGTTCTTC
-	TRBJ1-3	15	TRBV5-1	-	CASSSTGTDGNTIYF	TGCGCCAGCAGCTCTACAGGGACGGACGGAAACACCATATATTTT
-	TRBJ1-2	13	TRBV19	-	CATGLGGLGGYTF	TGTGCCACTGGACTCGGTGGGCTCGGGGGCTACACCTTC
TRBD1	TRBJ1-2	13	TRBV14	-	CASSRDRAFGYTF	TGTGCCAGCAGCCGGGACAGGGCGTTCGGCTACACCTTC
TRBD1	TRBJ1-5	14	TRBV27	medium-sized	CASSDRGPDQPQHF	TGTGCCAGCAGTGACAGGGGCCCCGATCAGCCCCAGCATTTT
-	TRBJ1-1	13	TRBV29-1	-	CSVEQGSYTEAFF	TGCAGCGTTGAGCAGGGTTCTTACACTGAAGCTTTCTTT
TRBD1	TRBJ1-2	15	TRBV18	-	CASSPAGTGGSGYTF	TGTGCCAGCTCACCTGCCGGGACAGGGGGCTCTGGCTACACCTTC
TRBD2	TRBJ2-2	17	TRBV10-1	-	CASSAGLAGGPAGELFF	TGCGCCAGCAGCGCAGGACTAGCGGGGGGGCCCGCCGGGGAGCTGTTTTTT
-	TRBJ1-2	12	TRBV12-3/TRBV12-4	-	CASTREAYGYTF	TGTGCCAGCACGAGAGAGGCCTATGGCTACACCTTC
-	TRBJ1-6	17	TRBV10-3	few	CAISEDSGSSYNSPLHF	TGTGCCATCAGTGAAGACAGTGGAAGCTCCTATAATTCACCCCTCCACTTT
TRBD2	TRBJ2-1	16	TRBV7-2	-	CASSLDFSGAYNEQFF	TGTGCCAGCAGCTTAGACTTTAGCGGGGCCTACAATGAGCAGTTCTTC
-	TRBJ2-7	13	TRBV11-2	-	CASSLYRAYEQYF	TGTGCCAGCAGCCTTTACCGGGCCTACGAGCAGTACTTC
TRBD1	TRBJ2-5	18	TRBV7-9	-	CASSLVLGQGAVRETQYF	TGTGCCAGCAGCTTAGTTCTGGGACAGGGGGCCGTCCGGGAGACCCAGTACTTC
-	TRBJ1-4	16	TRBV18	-	CASSPRQGPTNEKLFF	TGTGCCAGCTCACCACGGCAGGGCCCAACTAATGAAAAACTGTTTTTT
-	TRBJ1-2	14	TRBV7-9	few	CASTSPREAGGYTF	TGTGCCAGCACCTCTCCAAGGGAGGCGGGCGGCTACACCTTC
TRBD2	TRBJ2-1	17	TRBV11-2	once	CASSLDSGASGSNEQFF	TGTGCCAGCAGCTTAGATTCCGGGGCTAGCGGGTCCAATGAGCAGTTCTTC
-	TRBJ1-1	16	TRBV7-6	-	CASSPAFSGVPGEAFF	TGTGCCAGCAGCCCCGCCTTCTCAGGGGTCCCAGGGGAGGCTTTCTTT
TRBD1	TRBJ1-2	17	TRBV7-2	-	CASSQTPTGGRNYGYTF	TGTGCCAGCAGCCAAACCCCCACAGGGGGGCGCAACTATGGCTACACCTTC
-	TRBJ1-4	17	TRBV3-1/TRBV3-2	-	CASSQITHEYAGEKLFF	TGTGCCAGCAGCCAAATCACCCACGAATACGCGGGTGAAAAACTGTTTTTT
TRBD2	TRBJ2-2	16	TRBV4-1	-	CASSQGSAGGPGELFF	TGCGCCAGCAGCCAAGGATCAGCGGGGGGGCCCGGGGAGCTGTTTTTT
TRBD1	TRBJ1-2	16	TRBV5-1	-	CASSLGSTGGAGGYTF	TGCGCCAGCAGCTTGGGGTCCACAGGGGGCGCGGGAGGCTACACCTTC
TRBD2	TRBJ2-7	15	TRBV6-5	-	CASSPPGLASYEQYF	TGTGCCAGCAGTCCACCGGGACTAGCCTCCTACGAGCAGTACTTC
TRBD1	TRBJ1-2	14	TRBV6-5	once	CASRGQASNYGYTF	TGTGCCAGCAGGGGACAGGCGTCGAACTATGGCTACACCTTC